The 21 T cell receptor beta chains in this list originate from one sample, sequenced in a study of cytomegalovirus exposure and HLA in healthy donors. Primers: 60 Vbeta forward and 13 Jbeta reverse. The assay was immunoSEQ multiplex PCR, and TCRdb's table has in-frame clones only and misses some. The sample lists some 140,000 clones; around 75% were seen once. The source material was PBMCs. The receptor set was obtained from a man aged 30 to 45 in good health and CMV-seronegative.

The V gene is TRBV7-2, the J gene TRBJ2-2; weak D call: TRBD2 (5 bases). V lost 1 base and J 3 bases, leaving 12 bases between the germline ends. The CDR3 has 16 amino acids. From germline, CDR1 is SGHTA and CDR2 FQGNSA. This CDR3 is CASSLEAGVDTGELFF. Here the CDR3 DNA reads TGTGCCAGCAGCTTAGAGGCGGGCGTTGACACCGGGGAGCTGTTTTTT.

The chain carries TRBV27 and TRBJ2-1, with TRBD1 matching 7 bases. Germline CDR1 reads MNHEY; CDR2 reads SMNVEV (reference sequence). The CDR3 has 16 amino acids. J was trimmed by 4 bases and V by 4 bases; bases with no gene match: 10. CDR3 protein: CASSSKGQTGYNEQFF. CDR3 in DNA: TGTGCCAGCAGTTCTAAGGGACAGACCGGATACAATGAGCAGTTCTTC.

The chain recombines TRBV9 with TRBJ2-7; 7 bases are shared with TRBD2. Germline V gives CDR1 SGDLS, CDR2 YYNGEE. The CDR3 loop spans 15 amino acids. V gave up 1 base and J gave up 3 bases; unmatched junction bases: 7. The CDR3: CASSVTREGGYEQYF. The CDR3 region has the DNA TGTGCCAGCAGCGTAACGAGGGAGGGCGGCTACGAGCAGTACTTC.

The V gene is TRBV5-1, the J gene TRBJ2-1; D might be TRBD1 (5 bases). Germline V gene data show CDR1 as SGHRS and CDR2 as YFSETQ. V lost 1 base and J lost 7, with 12 bases in between. The CDR3 loop spans 14 amino acids. The CDR3 DNA is TGCGCCAGCAGCTTGCTCGTTAGGGGAAATGAGCAGTTCTTC. Translation: CASSLLVRGNEQFF.

Comment on this clone: Since no conserved phenylalanine or tryptophan closes the CDR3, a read error is the likely cause. The chain couples TRBV5-8 to TRBJ2-3, with 7 bases that match TRBD1. Germline values: CDR1 SGHTS, CDR2 YDEGEE. V lost 0 bases to trimming and J lost 9 bases; unmatched junction nucleotides: 13. There are 16 residues in the CDR3. The CDR3 loop is CASSLGATGLIGTQYV. As DNA, the CDR3 is TGTGCCAGCAGCTTGGGTGCGACAGGGCTCATCGGGACGCAGTATGTT.

In this sample, this clone turned up a few times. This chain links TRBV5-1 with TRBJ2-5, with TRBD2 matching over 8 bases. The germline V gene has CDR1 SGHRS and CDR2 YFSETQ. This CDR3 region has 15 residues. Trimming took 4 bases from V and 0 from J; bases not matched to a gene: 5. This CDR3 reads CASSRRSGNQETQYF. Written as DNA, the CDR3 is TGCGCCAGCAGCCGACGTAGCGGGAACCAAGAGACCCAGTACTTC.

The rearrangement joins TRBV29-1 to TRBJ1-2; 9 nucleotides agree with TRBD1. Germline CDR1 reads SQVTM; CDR2 reads ANQGSEA. The CDR3 is made up of 16 amino acids. V lost 5 bases, J lost 2 bases, and 12 bases stayed unmatched. Here the CDR3 reads CSVHGGTGMGNYGYTF. CDR3 nucleotides: TGCAGCGTTCACGGGGGGACAGGGATGGGAAACTATGGCTACACCTTC.

The chain recombines TRBV6-6 with TRBJ1-1, with D maybe TRBD1 (6 bases). CDR3 length: 16 residues. V lost 2 bases and J 1 base, leaving 14 bases between the germline ends. Germline CDR1 and CDR2: MNHNY and SVGAGI (reference sequence). This chain's CDR3 is CASSYPGQGSNTEAFF. The CDR3 DNA is TGTGCCAGCAGTTACCCCGGGCAGGGGTCGAACACTGAAGCTTTCTTT.

The chain recombines TRBV14 with TRBJ2-2; D unresolved. Germline values: CDR1 SGHDN, CDR2 FVKESK. V was shortened by 6 bases and J by 5 bases, with 7 bases between the two germline ends. The CDR3 length is 12 residues. This chain's CDR3 is CASSKTTGELFF. The CDR3 region has the DNA TGTGCCAGCAGTAAAACAACCGGGGAGCTGTTTTTT.

This clone turned up a few times. The same CDR3 is also encoded by other DNA sequences in this sample. This chain joins TRBV29-1 and TRBJ1-1, with no clear D. The V end lost 3 bases, the J end lost 9 bases, and 14 bases lay between the germline ends. CDR1 is SQVTM, CDR2 ANQGSEA, per germline. The CDR3 extends over 12 amino acids. The CDR3 protein is CSVEGSETKAFF. The CDR3 region has the DNA TGCAGCGTTGAGGGGAGCGAGACCAAAGCTTTCTTT. Complete variable domain (other parts from reference TRBV29-1 and TRBJ1-1): SAVISQKPSRDICQRGTSLTIQCQVDSQVTMMFWYRQQPGQSLTLIATANQGSEATYESGFVIDKFPISRPNLTFSTLTVSNMSPEDSSIYLCSVEGSETKAFFGQGTRLTVV.

The chain carries TRBV6-5 and TRBJ2-2; the D gene is possibly TRBD2 (5 bases). This CDR3 is built from 14 residues. From germline, CDR1 is MNHEY and CDR2 SVGAGI. V lost 2 bases and J lost 3, with 7 bases in between. CDR3 in DNA: TGTGCCAGCAGTTACGCCGGGGACACCGGGGAGCTGTTTTTT. Its translation is CASSYAGDTGELFF.

The rearrangement uses TRBV27 and TRBJ2-7; TRBD2 might be the D (5 bases). Germline loops: CDR1 MNHEY, CDR2 SMNVEV (reference sequence). V was pared by 3 bases and J by 6 bases, with 15 bases between. The CDR3 spans 14 residues. CDR3 protein: CASSFGGAEVEQYF. The DNA of the CDR3 is TGTGCCAGCAGTTTTGGTGGTGCGGAGGTCGAGCAGTACTTC.

The chain joins TRBV6-9 to TRBJ1-1, with 9 nucleotides matching TRBD1. Losses at the gene ends were 8 bases for V and 11 bases for J; bases not matched to a gene: 12. The CDR3 covers 13 residues. Germline lookup yields CDR1 MNHGY and CDR2 SVAAGI. CDR3 nucleotide sequence: TGTGCCAGCGGTCCGGGACAGGGTGCGTTGGCTTTCTTT. Translating gives CASGPGQGALAFF.

V usage is TRBV11-2 and J usage is TRBJ2-7; TRBD2 matches at 10 bases. With V trimmed by 2 bases and J by 0 bases, 7 bases remained unmatched. Germline V gives CDR1 SGHAT, CDR2 FQNNGV. There are 17 residues in the CDR3. This CDR3 is CASSLRRLAGLSYEQYF. In nucleotides, the CDR3 is TGTGCCAGCAGCTTAAGGCGACTAGCGGGTCTCTCCTACGAGCAGTACTTC.

The CDR3 reads CASSRLALPADYEQYV. For the CDR3, the DNA is TGTGCCAGCAGCCGACTCGCCTTGCCTGCAGATTACGAGCAGTACGTC. V gene TRBV5-6 combines with J gene TRBJ2-7; D gene unclear. V was cut by 4 bases and J by 4 bases, with 21 bases left in between. CDR3 size: 16 residues. Per the germline V gene, CDR1 is SGHDT and CDR2 is YYEEEE.

In regard to this clone: Compared with germline, one end of the junction differs, possibly owing to a read error. The chain links TRBV6-5 to TRBJ2-1; TRBD1 matches 7 bases. This CDR3 region has 13 residues. CDR1 is MNHEY, CDR2 SVGAGI, per germline. The CDR3 loop reads CASRGQDTLEPFF. CDR3 nucleotide sequence: TGTGCCAGCAGAGGACAGGACACCCTTGAGCCGTTCTTC.

This clone was seen only a few times. The chain carries TRBV25-1 and TRBJ1-2; D unresolved. CDR3 length: 15 residues. Trimming left V 3 bases short and J 4 bases short, with 15 bases between. Looked up from germline, CDR1 is MGHDK and CDR2 is SYGVNS. CDR3 sequence (DNA): TGTGCCAGCAGTGATCCTGCCAGGTTGGGCTATGGCTACACCTTC. Amino acid sequence: CASSDPARLGYGYTF.

This chain links TRBV6-6 with TRBJ2-3; D is uncertain. Germline assignment: CDR1 MNHNY and CDR2 SVGAGI (reference sequence). This CDR3 spans 10 amino acids. With 8 bases removed from V and 4 bases from J, the gap between germline ends came to 4 bases. The CDR3, as DNA: TGTGCCAGCCACTCAGATACGCAGTATTTT. Protein: CASHSDTQYF.

The chain couples TRBV5-1 to TRBJ2-7; 10 bases agree with TRBD2. The CDR3 contains 16 residues. Germline CDR1 is SGHRS and CDR2 is YFSETQ. Losses at the gene ends were 0 bases for V and 5 bases for J; bases not matched to a gene: 8. CDR3 residues: CASSLALAGASDEQYF. The CDR3 DNA sequence: TGCGCCAGCAGCTTGGCCCTAGCGGGAGCATCAGACGAGCAGTACTTC.

Written as DNA, the CDR3 is TGTGCCAGTAGTATACCCTCGGGACAGTATTGGGACTACACTGAAGCTTTCTTT. It encodes CASSIPSGQYWDYTEAFF. The chain combines TRBV19 with TRBJ1-1; 7 bases line up with TRBD1. The CDR3 is made up of 18 amino acids. The ends lost 2 bases at V and 3 bases at J; junction bases unmatched: 15. CDR1 is LNHDA, CDR2 SQIVND, per germline (reference sequence).

The chain uses TRBV5-1 and TRBJ2-1, with 7 bases fitting TRBD1. The germline V gene encodes CDR1 SGHRS and CDR2 YFSETQ. The CDR3 totals 15 residues. The ends lost 6 bases at V and 8 bases at J; junction bases unmatched: 14. The CDR3 DNA reads as TGCGCCAGCACCCAACGGGAACAGGGGTTGGATGAGCAGTTCTTC. Protein product: CASTQREQGLDEQFF.